This T cell receptor beta chain stems from a study of monozygotic twins with inflammatory bowel disease. The CDR3 is made up of 14 amino acids. Germline V gene sequence: CDR1 SGHTA, CDR2 FQGNSA. Someone took an approximately 2.4 ml blood sample from each of the donors. To note about this clonotype: Its antigen is still unknown.

The UMIs carried a 6-nucleotide sample barcode, and they were added by template switching. TCRdb re-called the 5' RACE reads and shows each CDR3 protein once, DNA omitted. This sample contains fewer than 200,000 distinct CDR3 sequences. Study outcomes and limitations: Repertoire similarity did not differ between concordant and discordant twins, perhaps due to limited power.

The rearrangement links TRBV7-2 to TRBJ1-2; TCRdb gives TRBD1 as the D gene, but with no DNA this cannot be confirmed. This TCR came from a human donor with ulcerative colitis or Crohn's disease, or a healthy co-twin of an affected twin (not recorded which). Material: blood. The CDR3 protein is CASSPIQGSYGYTF.